This T cell receptor beta chain was obtained from a study of shared clonotypes between healthy human individuals. Broader study findings: Collection of samples was limited to blood; tissue repertoires likely differ. Represented diversity, genetic and exposure-history alike, was limited by few donors.

Each subset's genomic DNA was split evenly across several immunoSEQ plates. The method was immunoSEQ multiplex PCR; TCRdb's version includes in-frame clones alone and lacks a portion of them. The sample lists some 2.3 million clones; roughly 93% were seen once. The CDR3 totals 18 residues. Germline CDR1 reads MDHEN; CDR2 reads SYDVKM. Trimming removed 1 base from V and 7 bases from J, with 23 bases in between. Notes on this clone: As yet, its antigen is unknown.

Participating donors were healthy, HIV-negative adults free of recent acute infections or vaccinations. This receptor was taken from a man between 18 and 29 years old in good health. Some clones in this sample may be carry-over from other donors' samples. V and J are TRBV28 and TRBJ1-5; D is possibly TRBD1 (6 bases). Sequenced: naive CD4+ T cells from PBMCs. Subset: CD45RA+ positively selected. CDR3 nucleotides: TGTGCCAGCAGTTTATCCCTGAGGACGTCAGGGGCGGGACAGCCCCAGCATTTT. This codes for CASSLSLRTSGAGQPQHF.